The 20 T cell receptor beta chains reported below all come from one sample, sequenced in a study of persistence of HIV-infected CD4 T cells. This was the immunoSEQ version 4 assay in survey mode. Assay used: immunoSEQ multiplex PCR; TCRdb lists only in-frame clones, some missing. The profile shows about 37,000 clones, about 87% of them singletons. Anti-CD3/anti-CD28 beads served as a nonspecific positive control stimulus. Sorting selected CD4+ T cells upregulating both CD40 ligand and CD69. Antigen specificity for these receptors is unknown. The sequences come from CD4+ T cells sorted from PBMCs after approximately 20-hour stimulation, collected from a patient who received antiretroviral therapy. These receptors were collected from an adult man with HIV who was CMV-seropositive.

The chain links TRBV4-3 to TRBJ1-3; the D is unclear. The V gene lost 0 bases and the J gene lost 2 bases, with 11 bases spanning the gap. Germline V gene lookup returns CDR1 LGHNA and CDR2 YSLEER. The CDR3 consists of 16 residues. In DNA form, the CDR3 reads TGCGCCAGCAGCCAAGATCTCGGGCAGCCTGGAAACACCATATATTTT. This encodes CASSQDLGQPGNTIYF.

V and J are TRBV4-3 and TRBJ2-1; 10 nucleotides line up with TRBD2. The length of the CDR3 is 15 residues. J was trimmed by 9 bases and V by 0 bases; bases with no gene match: 5. Per the germline V gene, CDR1 is LGHNA and CDR2 is YSLEER. The CDR3: CASSQDTSGILEQFF. As DNA, the CDR3 is TGCGCCAGCAGCCAAGATACTAGCGGGATCCTTGAGCAGTTCTTC.

This rearrangement joins TRBV12-3 or TRBV12-4 to TRBJ2-2; D gene uncertain. The CDR3 consists of 13 residues. V gave up 0 bases and J gave up 5 bases, with 4 bases separating them. The CDR3 protein is CASSLAVTGELFF. The CDR3 DNA reads as TGTGCCAGCAGTTTAGCGGTTACCGGGGAGCTGTTTTTT.

The CDR3, as DNA: TGTGCCAGCAGCCCGACTTACAATGGAGAGCAGTTCTTC. Its translation: CASSPTYNGEQFF. The chain employs TRBV11-3 and TRBJ2-1; no clear D. CDR3 size: 13 residues. Trimming stripped 5 bases from V and 10 bases from J, with 15 bases between. The germline V gene has CDR1 SGHNT and CDR2 YENEEA.

The chain employs TRBV5-8 and TRBJ1-2; 11 bases agree with TRBD1. The CDR3 spans 17 residues. After removal of 0 bases from V and 4 bases from J, the junction contained 8 bases not matched to a gene. The germline gives CDR1 SGHTS, CDR2 YDEGEE. CDR3 DNA sequence: TGTGCCAGCAGCTTGGTTGGACAGGGGGCTGTAGTCTATGGCTACACCTTC. As protein: CASSLVGQGAVVYGYTF.

The chain joins TRBV19 to TRBJ1-5; unclear D gene. Germline loops: CDR1 LNHDA, CDR2 SQIVND (reference sequence). The CDR3 sequence is 16 residues long. Trimming took off 5 bases at V and 1 base at J, with 15 bases between the two ends. CDR3 nucleotides: TGTGCCAGTAGTCCAGCAGCCCCAGCCAGCAATCAGCCCCAGCATTTT. Encoded protein: CASSPAAPASNQPQHF.

The V gene is TRBV6-5, the J gene TRBJ1-6; 8 bases match TRBD1. Trimming took 6 bases from V and 4 from J; bases not matched to a gene: 5. Per the germline V gene, CDR1 is MNHEY and CDR2 is SVGAGI. This CDR3 contains 15 residues. CDR3 loop: CASSSGTGYNSPLHF. The CDR3 DNA is TGTGCCAGCAGCTCCGGGACAGGTTATAATTCACCCCTCCACTTT.

The genes are TRBV4-1 and TRBJ1-6, with 7 nucleotides matching TRBD1. CDR3 length: 17 residues. CDR1 is MGHRA and CDR2 is YSYEKL in the germline V gene. J lost 5 bases, V lost 0 bases, and 7 bases had no gene match. The CDR3 sequence: CASSQDPNRGNNSPLHF. CDR3 DNA: TGCGCCAGCAGCCAAGATCCCAACAGGGGCAATAATTCACCCCTCCACTTT.

The V call is TRBV30, the J call TRBJ1-2; D remains unclear. The CDR3 is 14 amino acids. Germline assignment: CDR1 GTSNPN and CDR2 SVGIG (reference sequence). V was shortened by 0 bases and J by 4 bases, with 12 bases between the two germline ends. This chain's CDR3 is CAWSVSRNAYGYTF. CDR3 sequence (DNA): TGTGCCTGGAGTGTATCCAGGAACGCCTATGGCTACACCTTC.

The chain uses TRBV12-3 or TRBV12-4 and TRBJ1-3; tentatively, D is TRBD1 (5 bases). Trimming left V 5 bases short and J 2 bases short, with 7 bases between. The CDR3 has 13 amino acids. The CDR3 sequence: CASSRQTGNTIYF. CDR3 in DNA: TGTGCCAGCAGTAGACAGACTGGAAACACCATATATTTT.

V gene TRBV25-1 combines with J gene TRBJ1-3; 9 bases agree with TRBD1. Looked up from germline, CDR1 is MGHDK and CDR2 is SYGVNS. The length of the CDR3 is 15 residues. V trimming: 4 bases; J trimming: 4 bases; junction bases outside the gene matches: 5. The CDR3 here is CASSGHRGRGNTIYF. CDR3 bases: TGTGCCAGCAGTGGTCACAGGGGGCGAGGAAACACCATATATTTT.

This sequence joins TRBV7-2 and TRBJ1-5; D call uncertain. This CDR3 region has 15 residues. Germline values: CDR1 SGHTA, CDR2 FQGNSA. Trimming took off 1 base at V and 2 bases at J, with 9 bases between the two ends. The CDR3 DNA sequence: TGTGCCAGCAGCTTAGGCCCTTTGGGCAATCAGCCCCAGCATTTT. It specifies CASSLGPLGNQPQHF.

J is TRBJ1-5 and V is TRBV19; D gene uncertain. The CDR3 contains 14 residues. Per germline, CDR1 LNHDA and CDR2 SQIVND (reference sequence). V gave up 2 bases and J gave up 4 bases, with 9 bases separating them. The CDR3 here is CASSIRPSNQPQHF. CDR3 bases: TGTGCCAGTAGTATAAGGCCTAGTAATCAGCCCCAGCATTTT. Combining the CDR3 with reference TRBV19 and TRBJ1-5 gives the whole variable domain DGGITQSPKYLFRKEGQNVTLSCEQNLNHDAMYWYRQDPGQGLRLIYYSQIVNDFQKGDIAEGYSVSREKKESFPLTVTSAQKNPTAFYLCASSIRPSNQPQHFGDGTRLSIL.

The rearrangement uses TRBV6-7 and TRBJ1-1; the match to TRBD1 covers 10 bases. TRBV6-7 is an open reading frame, and its role is uncertain. This CDR3 spans 15 amino acids. The V segment lost 2 bases and the J segment 6 bases; nucleotides outside the gene matches: 6. The CDR3 is CASSYRQGALPEAFF. CDR3 in DNA: TGTGCCAGCAGTTACCGACAGGGGGCTCTGCCTGAAGCTTTCTTT.

The genes are TRBV5-1 and TRBJ1-3, with TRBD1 matching over 7 bases. Looked up from germline, CDR1 is SGHRS and CDR2 is YFSETQ. The CDR3 loop spans 16 amino acids. V was pared by 0 bases and J by 2 bases, with 5 bases of the junction left unmatched. CDR3 sequence: CASSLAPDRAGNTIYF. CDR3 coding DNA: TGCGCCAGCAGCTTGGCCCCCGACAGGGCTGGAAACACCATATATTTT.

V is TRBV4-1 and J is TRBJ2-1; 15 bases are a match to TRBD2. Germline CDR1 and CDR2: MGHRA and YSYEKL. CDR3 length: 16 amino acids. Trimming removed 5 bases from V and 4 bases from J; junction bases left unmatched: 3. The CDR3, as DNA: TGCGCCAGCAGCTCTGGGACTAGCGGGAGGTACAATGAGCAGTTCTTC. Translation gives CASSSGTSGRYNEQFF.

The rearrangement links TRBV5-8 to TRBJ2-2; D is ambiguous. Germline V gene sequence: CDR1 SGHTS, CDR2 YDEGEE. The CDR3 runs 16 residues. V lost 0 bases and J lost 2, with 11 bases in between. For the CDR3, the DNA is TGTGCCAGCAGCTTGGGGACCGGGTCAAACACCGGGGAGCTGTTTTTT. Encoded protein: CASSLGTGSNTGELFF.

The chain joins TRBV29-1 to TRBJ2-7; D is possibly TRBD1 or TRBD2 (5 bases each). V was trimmed by 7 bases and J by 5 bases, leaving 18 bases between them. CDR1 is SQVTM, CDR2 ANQGSEA, per germline. The CDR3 runs to 13 residues. CDR3 loop: CSANRDPGDEQYF. The CDR3, as DNA: TGCAGCGCTAACCGGGACCCCGGGGACGAGCAGTACTTC.

This sequence joins TRBV4-2 and TRBJ2-7; D remains unclear. CDR1 and CDR2 (germline): LGHNA, YNFKEQ. Trimming pared 0 bases from V and 1 base from J, leaving 7 bases between. The CDR3 extends over 14 amino acids. The CDR3 protein is CASSQDVGSYEQYF. The CDR3 bases are TGTGCCAGCAGCCAAGATGTAGGTTCCTACGAGCAGTACTTC.

The rearrangement joins TRBV19 to TRBJ1-4; D is unresolved. The V gene lost 5 bases and the J gene lost 8 bases, with 12 bases spanning the gap. There are 13 residues in the CDR3. The V gene's germline CDR1 is LNHDA and CDR2 SQIVND (reference sequence). CDR3 sequence (DNA): TGTGCCAGTAGTTCCGAGGTCCGAGAAAAACTGTTTTTT. Translating it yields CASSSEVREKLFF.